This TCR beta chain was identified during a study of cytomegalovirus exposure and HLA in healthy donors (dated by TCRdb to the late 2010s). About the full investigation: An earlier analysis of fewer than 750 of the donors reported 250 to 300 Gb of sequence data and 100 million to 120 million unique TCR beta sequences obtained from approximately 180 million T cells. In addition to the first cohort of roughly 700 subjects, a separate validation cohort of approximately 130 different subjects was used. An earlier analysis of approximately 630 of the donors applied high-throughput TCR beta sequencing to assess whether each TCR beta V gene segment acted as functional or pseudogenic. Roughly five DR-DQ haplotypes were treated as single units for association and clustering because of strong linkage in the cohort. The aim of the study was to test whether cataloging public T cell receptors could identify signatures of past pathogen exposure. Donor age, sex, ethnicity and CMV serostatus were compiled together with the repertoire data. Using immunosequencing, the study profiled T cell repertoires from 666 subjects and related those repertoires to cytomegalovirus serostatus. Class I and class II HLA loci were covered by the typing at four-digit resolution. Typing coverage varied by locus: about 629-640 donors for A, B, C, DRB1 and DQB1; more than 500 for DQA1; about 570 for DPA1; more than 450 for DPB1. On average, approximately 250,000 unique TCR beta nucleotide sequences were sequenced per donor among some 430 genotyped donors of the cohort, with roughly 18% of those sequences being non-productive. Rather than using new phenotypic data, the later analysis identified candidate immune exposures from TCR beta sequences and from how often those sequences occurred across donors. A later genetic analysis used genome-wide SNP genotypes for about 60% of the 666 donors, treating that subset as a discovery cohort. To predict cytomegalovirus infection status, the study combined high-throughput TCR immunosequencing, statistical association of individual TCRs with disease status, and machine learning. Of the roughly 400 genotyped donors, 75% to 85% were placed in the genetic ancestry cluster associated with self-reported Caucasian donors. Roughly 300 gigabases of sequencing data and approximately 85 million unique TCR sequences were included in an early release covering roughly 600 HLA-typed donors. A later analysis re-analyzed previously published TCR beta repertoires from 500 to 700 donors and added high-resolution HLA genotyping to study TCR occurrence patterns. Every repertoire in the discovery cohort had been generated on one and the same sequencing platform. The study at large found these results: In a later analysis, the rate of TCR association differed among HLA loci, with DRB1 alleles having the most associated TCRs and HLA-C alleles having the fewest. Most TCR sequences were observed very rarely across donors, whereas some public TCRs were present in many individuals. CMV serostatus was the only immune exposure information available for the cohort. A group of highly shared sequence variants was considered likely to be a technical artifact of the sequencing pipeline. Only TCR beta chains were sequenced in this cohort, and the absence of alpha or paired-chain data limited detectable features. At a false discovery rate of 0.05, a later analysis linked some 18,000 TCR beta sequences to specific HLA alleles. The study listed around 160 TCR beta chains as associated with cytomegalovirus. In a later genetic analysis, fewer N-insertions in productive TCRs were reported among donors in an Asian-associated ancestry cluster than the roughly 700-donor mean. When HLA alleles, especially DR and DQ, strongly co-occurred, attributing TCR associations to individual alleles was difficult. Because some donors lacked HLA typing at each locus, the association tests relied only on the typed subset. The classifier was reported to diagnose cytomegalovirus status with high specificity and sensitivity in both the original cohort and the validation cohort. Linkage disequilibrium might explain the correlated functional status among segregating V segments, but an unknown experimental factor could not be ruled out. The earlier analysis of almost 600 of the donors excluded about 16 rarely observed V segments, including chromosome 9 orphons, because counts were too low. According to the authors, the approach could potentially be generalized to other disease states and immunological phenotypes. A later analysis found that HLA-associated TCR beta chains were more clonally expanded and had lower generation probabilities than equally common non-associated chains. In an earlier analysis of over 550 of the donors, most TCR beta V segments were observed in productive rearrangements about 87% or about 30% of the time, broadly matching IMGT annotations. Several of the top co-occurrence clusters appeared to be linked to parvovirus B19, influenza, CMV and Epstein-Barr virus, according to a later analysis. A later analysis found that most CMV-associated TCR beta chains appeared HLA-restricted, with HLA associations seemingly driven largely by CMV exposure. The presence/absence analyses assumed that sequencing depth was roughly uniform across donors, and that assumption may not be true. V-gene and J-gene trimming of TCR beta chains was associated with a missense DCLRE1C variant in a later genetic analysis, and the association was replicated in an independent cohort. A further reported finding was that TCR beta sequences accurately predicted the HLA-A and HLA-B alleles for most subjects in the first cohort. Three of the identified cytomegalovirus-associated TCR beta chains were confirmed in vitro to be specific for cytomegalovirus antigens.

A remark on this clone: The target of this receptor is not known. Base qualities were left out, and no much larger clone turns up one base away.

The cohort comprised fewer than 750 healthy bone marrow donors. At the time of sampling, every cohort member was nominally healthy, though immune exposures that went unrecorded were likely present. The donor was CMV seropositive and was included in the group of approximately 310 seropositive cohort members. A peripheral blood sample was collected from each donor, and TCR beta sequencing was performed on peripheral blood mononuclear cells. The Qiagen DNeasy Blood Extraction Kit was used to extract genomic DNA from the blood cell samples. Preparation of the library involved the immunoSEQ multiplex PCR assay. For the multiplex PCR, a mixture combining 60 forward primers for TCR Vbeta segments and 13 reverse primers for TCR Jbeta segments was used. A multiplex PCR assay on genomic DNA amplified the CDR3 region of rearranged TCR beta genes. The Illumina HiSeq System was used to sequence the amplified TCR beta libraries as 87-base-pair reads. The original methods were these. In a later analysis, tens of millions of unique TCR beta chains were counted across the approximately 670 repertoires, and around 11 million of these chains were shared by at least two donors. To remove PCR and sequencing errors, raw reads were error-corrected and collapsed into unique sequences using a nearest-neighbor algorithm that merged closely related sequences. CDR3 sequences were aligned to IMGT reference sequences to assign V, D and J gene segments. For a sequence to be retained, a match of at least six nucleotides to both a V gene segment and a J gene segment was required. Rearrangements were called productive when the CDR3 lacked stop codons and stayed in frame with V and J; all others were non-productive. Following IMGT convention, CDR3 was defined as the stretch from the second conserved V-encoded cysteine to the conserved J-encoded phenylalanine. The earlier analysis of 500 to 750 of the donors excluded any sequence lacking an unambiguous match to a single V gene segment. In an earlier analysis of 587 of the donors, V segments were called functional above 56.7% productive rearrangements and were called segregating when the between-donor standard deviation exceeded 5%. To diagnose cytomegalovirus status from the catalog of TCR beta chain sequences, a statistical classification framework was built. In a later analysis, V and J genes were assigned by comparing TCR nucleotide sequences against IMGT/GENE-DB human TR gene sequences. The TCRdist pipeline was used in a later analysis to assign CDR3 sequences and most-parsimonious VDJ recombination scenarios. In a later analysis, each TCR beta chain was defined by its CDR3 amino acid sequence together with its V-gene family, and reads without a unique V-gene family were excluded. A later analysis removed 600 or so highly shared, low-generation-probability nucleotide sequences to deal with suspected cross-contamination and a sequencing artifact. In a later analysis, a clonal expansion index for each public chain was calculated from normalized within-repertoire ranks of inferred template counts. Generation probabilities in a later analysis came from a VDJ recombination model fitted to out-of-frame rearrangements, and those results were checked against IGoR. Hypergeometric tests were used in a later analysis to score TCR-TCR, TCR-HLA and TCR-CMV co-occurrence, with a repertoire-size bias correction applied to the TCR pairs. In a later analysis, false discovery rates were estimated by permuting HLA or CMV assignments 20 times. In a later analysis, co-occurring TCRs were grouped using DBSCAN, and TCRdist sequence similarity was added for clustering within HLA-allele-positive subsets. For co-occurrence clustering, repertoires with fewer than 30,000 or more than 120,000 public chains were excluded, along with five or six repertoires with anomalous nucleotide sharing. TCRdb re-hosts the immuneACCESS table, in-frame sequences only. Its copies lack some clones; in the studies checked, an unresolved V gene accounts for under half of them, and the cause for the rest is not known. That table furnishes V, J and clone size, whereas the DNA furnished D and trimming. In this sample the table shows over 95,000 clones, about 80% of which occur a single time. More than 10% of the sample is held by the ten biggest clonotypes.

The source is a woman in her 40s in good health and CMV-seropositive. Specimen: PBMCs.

The CDR3 has the sequence CASSFRAGANVLTF. The base sequence is TGTGCCAGCAGTTTCCGGGCTGGGGCCAACGTCCTGACTTTC. The chain employs TRBV27 and TRBJ2-6; there is no confident call for the D gene. Trimming removed 3 bases from V and 2 bases from J, leaving 5 bases between the germline ends. From the germline V gene (reference sequence), CDR1 is MNHEY and CDR2 is SMNVEV. Inclusive of the bounding cysteine and phenylalanine, the CDR3 is 14 residues long. The retained sequence is limited to the CDR3, 42 bases, with the frame set at the first base.